These 5 T cell receptor beta chains originate from one sample sequenced in a study of T cells in Graves' hyperthyroidism and ophthalmopathy. The investigators amplified TCR beta CDR3 regions from RNA transcripts. The TCR CDR3 was amplified in a first-round RT-PCR using the HTBI primer set. TCRdb re-called the multiplex PCR reads through MiXCR, storing one row per CDR3 protein. The repertoire holds about 660,000 distinct CDR3 sequences, with just under 45% as singletons. The source material was peripheral blood or thyroid tissue (not recorded which). These receptors originate from an adult man with Graves' disease, either hyperthyroidism or ophthalmopathy (not recorded which).

This clonotype has a handful of counts. J is TRBJ2-7 and V is TRBV5-1; 8 nucleotides align to TRBD1. The CDR3 is made up of 14 amino acids. Germline V gene lookup returns CDR1 SGHRS and CDR2 YFSETQ. V shed 3 bases, J shed 5 bases, and the junction held 7 bases outside the gene matches. CDR3 protein: CASSSPGQAHEQYF. CDR3 coding DNA: TGCGCCAGCAGCTCCCCGGGACAGGCCCACGAGCAGTACTTC.

The rearrangement links TRBV25-1 to TRBJ1-4; TRBD1 might be the D (5 bases). Germline CDR1 and CDR2: MGHDK and SYGVNS. The CDR3 sequence is 14 residues long. CDR3 sequence (DNA): TGTGCTGTCGAAGGGGCGTCTACTAATGAAAAACTGTTTTTT. It specifies CAVEGASTNEKLFF.

V gene TRBV7-2 combines with J gene TRBJ1-1; D not resolved. The germline V and J ends were trimmed by 5 bases and 4 bases, with 14 bases remaining between them. The CDR3 is made up of 14 amino acids. The germline V gene has CDR1 SGHTA and CDR2 FQGNSA. CDR3 region: CASSRGPLGTEAFF. CDR3 nucleotides: TGTGCCAGCAGCCGTGGGCCCTTGGGCACTGAAGCTTTCTTT.

This clonotype has a count of ten or more. The chain couples TRBV25-1 to TRBJ1-5, with a tentative D call TRBD1 (5 bases). Per the germline V gene, CDR1 is MGHDK and CDR2 is SYGVNS. V was cut by 2 bases and J by 0 bases, with 14 bases left in between. This CDR3 region has 17 residues. CDR3 amino acids: CASSEGTGRYSNQPQHF. CDR3 bases: TGTGCCAGCAGTGAAGGTACAGGAAGATATAGCAATCAGCCCCAGCATTTT.

The V and J genes are TRBV7-2 and TRBJ1-1; D possibly corresponds to TRBD1 (5 bases). This CDR3 has 12 residues. The V gene lost 4 bases and the J gene lost 8 bases, with 11 bases spanning the gap. Germline V gene lookup returns CDR1 SGHTA and CDR2 FQGNSA. The chain's CDR3 is CASSYGTAEAFF. The DNA of the CDR3 is TGTGCCAGCAGCTACGGGACGGCCGAAGCTTTCTTT.